Listed below are T cell receptor beta chains from one sample, sequenced in a study of tumor-infiltrating lymphocytes in primary liver carcinoma. TCRdb reprocessed the multiplex PCR reads via MiXCR and lists one record per CDR3 protein. This sample has about 190,000 distinct CDR3 sequences, with about 82% found just once. Sequenced input: tumor tissue from primary liver carcinoma. The source of these receptors is a man aged 40-49 years with primary liver carcinoma and hepatitis B virus infection. The CDR3 runs from the conserved cysteine through the conserved F or W. The D gene is left open where the match is weak. Not all rows give a size; the values are once, few, many and, for expanded clones, a class.

v_gene: TRBV7-9
d_gene: TRBD2
j_gene: TRBJ2-1
abundance: .
CDR3aa: CASSPRSGRRGGEQFF
CDR3nt: TGTGCCAGCAGCCCCCGTAGCGGGAGAAGGGGTGGCGAGCAGTTCTTC

v_gene: TRBV20-1
d_gene: .
j_gene: TRBJ2-7
abundance: .
CDR3aa: CSVRDSLGGAPHEQYF
CDR3nt: TGCAGTGTTAGAGATTCTCTTGGCGGAGCCCCCCACGAGCAGTACTTC

v_gene: TRBV5-4
d_gene: .
j_gene: TRBJ2-5
abundance: .
CDR3aa: CASSSGPSWVGQETQYF
CDR3nt: TGTGCCAGCAGCTCGGGTCCCAGCTGGGTCGGTCAAGAGACACAGTACTTC

v_gene: TRBV6-1
d_gene: .
j_gene: TRBJ2-1
abundance: .
CDR3aa: CASTPTWDSYNEQFF
CDR3nt: TGTGCCAGCACTCCTACTTGGGACTCTTACAATGAGCAGTTCTTC

v_gene: TRBV5-6
d_gene: TRBD2
j_gene: TRBJ2-1
abundance: .
CDR3aa: CASSLVAGAWGNEQFF
CDR3nt: TGTGCCAGCAGCTTGGTTGCGGGAGCTTGGGGTAATGAGCAGTTCTTC

v_gene: TRBV29-1
d_gene: .
j_gene: TRBJ2-1
abundance: .
CDR3aa: CSVGYRAASAYNELFF
CDR3nt: TGCAGTGTTGGGTACAGAGCTGCATCCGCATACAATGAGCTGTTCTTC

v_gene: TRBV5-1
d_gene: TRBD2
j_gene: TRBJ2-1
abundance: many
CDR3aa: CASSLETSYINEQFF
CDR3nt: TGCGCCAGCAGCTTGGAGACTAGCTATATCAATGAGCAGTTCTTC

v_gene: TRBV12-3/TRBV12-4
d_gene: .
j_gene: TRBJ1-3
abundance: .
CDR3aa: CASSGNSGNTIYF
CDR3nt: TGTGCCAGTTCTGGGAACTCTGGAAACACCATATATTTT

v_gene: TRBV5-1
d_gene: TRBD1
j_gene: TRBJ2-1
abundance: medium-sized
CDR3aa: CASSLGTGSYNEQFF
CDR3nt: TGCGCCAGCAGCTTGGGGACAGGGTCCTACAATGAGCAGTTCTTC

v_gene: TRBV6-5
d_gene: .
j_gene: TRBJ2-1
abundance: .
CDR3aa: CTSRSTVTASYNEQFF
CDR3nt: TGTACCAGCAGGAGCACCGTGACAGCCTCCTACAATGAGCAGTTCTTC

v_gene: TRBV4-2
d_gene: TRBD2
j_gene: TRBJ2-5
abundance: .
CDR3aa: CASSLTTSGRAGLETQYF
CDR3nt: TGTGCCAGCAGCCTAACAACTAGCGGGAGGGCCGGTTTGGAGACCCAGTACTTC

v_gene: TRBV11-2
d_gene: .
j_gene: TRBJ2-1
abundance: .
CDR3aa: CANSPGTSCYNEQFF
CDR3nt: TGTGCCAACAGCCCCGGGACTTCTTGCTACAATGAGCAATTCTTC

v_gene: TRBV12-3/TRBV12-4
d_gene: .
j_gene: TRBJ2-5
abundance: .
CDR3aa: CVSSLSEVPETHYF
CDR3nt: TGTGTCAGCAGTTTGTCAGAGGTACCAGAGACCCATTATTTC

v_gene: TRBV11-2
d_gene: .
j_gene: TRBJ1-4
abundance: .
CDR3aa: CASIKLGAGNEKLFF
CDR3nt: TGTGCCAGCATCAAGTTGGGAGCGGGAAATGAAAAACTGTTTTTT

v_gene: TRBV6-5
d_gene: .
j_gene: TRBJ2-2
abundance: .
CDR3aa: CASSPGGGGWELFF
CDR3nt: TGTGCCAGCAGCCCTGGCGGTGGAGGCTGGGAGCTGTTTTTT

v_gene: TRBV11-1
d_gene: TRBD2
j_gene: TRBJ2-4
abundance: .
CDR3aa: CASSFHETSRTKYIQYF
CDR3nt: TGTGCCAGCAGCTTTCACGAGACTAGCAGGACCAAATACATTCAGTACTTC

v_gene: TRBV28
d_gene: .
j_gene: TRBJ1-2
abundance: .
CDR3aa: CASSSLVGGGYTF
CDR3nt: TGCGCCAGCAGCTCCTTAGTAGGCGGTGGCTACACCTTC

v_gene: TRBV4-2
d_gene: TRBD2
j_gene: TRBJ2-1
abundance: .
CDR3aa: CASGHESSGNYNEQFF
CDR3nt: TGTGCCAGTGGCCACGAGAGCAGCGGGAACTACAATGAGCAGTTCTTC

v_gene: TRBV5-5
d_gene: TRBD2
j_gene: TRBJ2-3
abundance: medium-sized
CDR3aa: CASSPTGTSGSGDTQYF
CDR3nt: TGTGCCAGCAGCCCGACCGGGACTAGCGGGAGTGGAGATACGCAGTATTTT

v_gene: TRBV5-1
d_gene: TRBD2
j_gene: TRBJ2-3
abundance: .
CDR3aa: CASSLVGRRSTDTQYF
CDR3nt: TGCGCCAGCAGCTTGGTCGGGAGGAGAAGCACAGATACGCAGTATTTT

v_gene: TRBV4-2
d_gene: TRBD1
j_gene: TRBJ1-2
abundance: once
CDR3aa: CASSPSPDRGSYDYTF
CDR3nt: TGCGCTAGCAGCCCGTCCCCGGACAGGGGGAGCTATGACTACACCTTC

v_gene: TRBV5-4
d_gene: .
j_gene: TRBJ2-2
abundance: .
CDR3aa: CVSSADTGELFF
CDR3nt: TGTGTCAGCAGTGCGGACACCGGGGAGCTGTTTTTT

v_gene: TRBV12-3/TRBV12-4
d_gene: TRBD1
j_gene: TRBJ1-1
abundance: .
CDR3aa: CSSSRPGQGNTEAFF
CDR3nt: TGTAGCAGCAGTAGACCGGGACAGGGGAACACTGAAGCTTTCTTT

v_gene: TRBV29-1
d_gene: .
j_gene: TRBJ1-2
abundance: .
CDR3aa: CSVGSREDYGYTF
CDR3nt: TGCAGCGTCGGGAGCAGGGAAGACTATGGCTACACCTTC

v_gene: TRBV10-2
d_gene: .
j_gene: TRBJ2-7
abundance: .
CDR3aa: CASGEQQLARDEQYF
CDR3nt: TGTGCCAGTGGTGAGCAGCAGCTCGCGAGGGACGAGCAGTACTTC

v_gene: TRBV11-2
d_gene: .
j_gene: TRBJ2-7
abundance: .
CDR3aa: CVSSPGGYEHYF
CDR3nt: TGTGTCAGTAGTCCCGGGGGCTACGAGCACTACTTC

v_gene: TRBV29-1
d_gene: .
j_gene: TRBJ2-1
abundance: .
CDR3aa: CSVDSRQEGYIEQLF
CDR3nt: TGCAGCGTTGATTCTCGACAGGAGGGCTACATTGAGCAGCTCTTC

v_gene: TRBV29-1
d_gene: .
j_gene: TRBJ2-2
abundance: .
CDR3aa: CSALINWANTGKLFF
CDR3nt: TGCAGCGCTCTTATTAACTGGGCGAACACCGGGAAGTTGTTTTTT

v_gene: TRBV11-2
d_gene: .
j_gene: TRBJ2-5
abundance: .
CDR3aa: CARSPVGLVPETQYF
CDR3nt: TGTGCCAGGAGCCCCGTCGGGCTAGTACCAGAGACCCAATACTTC

v_gene: TRBV12-3/TRBV12-4
d_gene: .
j_gene: TRBJ1-5
abundance: .
CDR3aa: CASSFSPSGVVSNQPQHF
CDR3nt: TGTGCCAGCAGTTTTAGCCCGAGTGGGGTCGTTAGCAATCAGCCCCAGCATTTT

v_gene: TRBV12-5
d_gene: TRBD1
j_gene: TRBJ1-5
abundance: few
CDR3aa: CASSTTSGQGNQPQHF
CDR3nt: TGTGCCAGCAGTACAACTTCGGGACAGGGGAATCAGCCCCAGCATTTT

v_gene: TRBV29-1
d_gene: .
j_gene: TRBJ2-7
abundance: .
CDR3aa: CSVAPWQANHKQYF
CDR3nt: TGCAGCGTTGCCCCTTGGCAGGCCAACCACAAGCAGTACTTC

v_gene: TRBV7-8
d_gene: TRBD2
j_gene: TRBJ2-3
abundance: .
CDR3aa: CISSYGLADDTDTQYF
CDR3nt: TGTATCAGCAGCTACGGACTAGCGGACGACACAGATACGCAGTATTTT

v_gene: TRBV10-3
d_gene: .
j_gene: TRBJ2-3
abundance: .
CDR3aa: CAVSGTRGTDTQYF
CDR3nt: TGTGCCGTATCCGGGACAAGGGGAACAGATACGCAGTATTTT

v_gene: TRBV29-1
d_gene: .
j_gene: TRBJ2-1
abundance: .
CDR3aa: CRVEPMGNERFF
CDR3nt: TGCAGAGTTGAACCCATGGGAAATGAGCGCTTCTTC

v_gene: TRBV4-2
d_gene: TRBD2
j_gene: TRBJ2-3
abundance: .
CDR3aa: CASSQVEGGSGGTDMQYF
CDR3nt: TGTGCTAGCAGCCAAGTTGAGGGTGGTAGCGGGGGGACAGATATGCAGTATTTT

v_gene: TRBV6-5
d_gene: .
j_gene: TRBJ2-5
abundance: .
CDR3aa: CATSLGQGETQYF
CDR3nt: TGTGCCACCAGCCTAGGACAAGGGGAGACCCAGTACTTC